This T cell receptor beta chain emerged from a study of T-cell reconstitution after alpha-beta-depleted transplantation in children. Preparation of the TCRbeta library involved a method that used unique molecular identifiers. TCRdb analysed the PCR reads with MiXCR anew, one entry per CDR3 protein. The table has about 610,000 distinct CDR3 sequences, 10% to 13% seen once. The source material was PBMCs from the stem cell graft donor, sampled from the stem cell graft. This clonotype was obtained from a human donor who donated a stem cell graft to a child with acute myeloid leukemia.

The CDR3 region is CASSLLASNEQFF. For the CDR3, the DNA is TGTGCCAGCAGTCTACTGGCGAGCAATGAGCAGTTCTTC. This sequence joins TRBV3-1 and TRBJ2-1; no clear D. The CDR3 consists of 13 residues. Trimming left V 6 bases short and J 6 bases short, with 12 bases between. Germline values: CDR1 LGHDT, CDR2 YNNKEL (reference sequence).